This T cell receptor beta chain was captured in a study of OX40 agonist ivuxolimab in advanced cancers. The assay was immunoSEQ multiplex PCR, and TCRdb's table has in-frame clones only and misses some. The sample lists some 90,000 clones; roughly 93% were seen once. The CDR3 spans 16 residues. Trimming pared 6 bases from V and 4 bases from J, leaving 21 bases between. Germline V gene sequence: CDR1 KGHSH, CDR2 LQKENI. The sequence came from an adult with an advanced solid tumor such as melanoma, head and neck, liver or kidney cancer. This chain connects TRBV18 to TRBJ2-5; D not resolved. The specimen comprised CD4+ or CD8+ T cells sorted from blood, sampled in a trial of the OX40 agonist ivuxolimab. The CDR3 loop is CASSQNADIGGETQYF. The CDR3, as DNA: TGTGCCAGCTCGCAAAATGCAGATATCGGTGGAGAGACCCAGTACTTC.